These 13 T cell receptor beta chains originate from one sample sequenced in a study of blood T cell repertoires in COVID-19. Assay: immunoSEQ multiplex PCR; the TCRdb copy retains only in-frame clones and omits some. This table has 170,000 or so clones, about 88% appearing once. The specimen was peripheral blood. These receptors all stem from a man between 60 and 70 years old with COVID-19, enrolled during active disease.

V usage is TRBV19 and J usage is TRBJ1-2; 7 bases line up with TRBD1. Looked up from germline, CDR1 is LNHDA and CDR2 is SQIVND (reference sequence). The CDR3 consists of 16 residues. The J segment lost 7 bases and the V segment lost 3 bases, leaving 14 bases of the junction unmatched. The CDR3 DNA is TGTGCCAGTAGTATTGGGGCCGTGTCAGGGGGTTTTGGCTACACCTTC. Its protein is CASSIGAVSGGFGYTF. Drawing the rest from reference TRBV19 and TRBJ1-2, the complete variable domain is DGGITQSPKYLFRKEGQNVTLSCEQNLNHDAMYWYRQDPGQGLRLIYYSQIVNDFQKGDIAEGYSVSREKKESFPLTVTSAQKNPTAFYLCASSIGAVSGGFGYTFGSGTRLTVV.

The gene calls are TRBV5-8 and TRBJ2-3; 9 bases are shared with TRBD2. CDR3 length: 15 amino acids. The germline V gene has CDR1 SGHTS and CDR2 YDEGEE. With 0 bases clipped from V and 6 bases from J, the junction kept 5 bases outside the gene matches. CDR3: CASSLGRGGPDTQYF. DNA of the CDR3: TGTGCCAGCAGCTTGGGGCGGGGGGGCCCTGATACGCAGTATTTT.

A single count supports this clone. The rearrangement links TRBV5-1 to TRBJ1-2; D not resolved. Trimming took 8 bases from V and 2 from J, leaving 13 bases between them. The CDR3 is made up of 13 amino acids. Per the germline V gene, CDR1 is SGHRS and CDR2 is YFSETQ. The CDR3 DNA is TGCGCCAGTCAACTTACGGGAAACTATGGCTACACCTTC. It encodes CASQLTGNYGYTF.

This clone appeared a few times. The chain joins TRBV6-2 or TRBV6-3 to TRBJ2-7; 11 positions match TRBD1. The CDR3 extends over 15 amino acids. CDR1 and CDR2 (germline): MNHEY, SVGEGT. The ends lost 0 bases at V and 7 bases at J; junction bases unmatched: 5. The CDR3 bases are TGTGCCAGCAGTTACTCGGACAGGGGGCCGGATGAGCAGTACTTC. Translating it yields CASSYSDRGPDEQYF.

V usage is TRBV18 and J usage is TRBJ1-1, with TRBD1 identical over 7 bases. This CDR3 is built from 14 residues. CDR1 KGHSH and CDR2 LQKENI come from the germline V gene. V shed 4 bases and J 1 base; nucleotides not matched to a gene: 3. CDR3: CASSHRDRNTEAFF. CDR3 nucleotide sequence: TGTGCCAGCTCACACCGGGACAGGAACACTGAAGCTTTCTTT.

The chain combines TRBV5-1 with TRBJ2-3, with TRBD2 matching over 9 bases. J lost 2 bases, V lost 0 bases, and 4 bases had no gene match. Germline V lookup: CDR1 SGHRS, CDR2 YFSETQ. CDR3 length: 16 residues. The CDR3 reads CASSLAASGITDTQYF. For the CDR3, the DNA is TGCGCCAGCAGCTTGGCCGCTAGCGGGATCACAGATACGCAGTATTTT.

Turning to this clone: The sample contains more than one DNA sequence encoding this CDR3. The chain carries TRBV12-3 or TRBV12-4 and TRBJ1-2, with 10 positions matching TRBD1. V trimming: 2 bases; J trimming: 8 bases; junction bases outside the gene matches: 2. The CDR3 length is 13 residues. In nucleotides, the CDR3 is TGTGCCAGCAGTTTAAGGGACAGGGGAGGCTACACCTTC. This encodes CASSLRDRGGYTF.

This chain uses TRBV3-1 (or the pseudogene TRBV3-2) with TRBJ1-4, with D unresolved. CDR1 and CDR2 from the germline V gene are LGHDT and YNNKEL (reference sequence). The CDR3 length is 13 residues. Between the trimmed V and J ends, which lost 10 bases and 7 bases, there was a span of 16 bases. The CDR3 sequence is CAISRSGSEKLFF. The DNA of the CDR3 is TGTGCCATCTCGCGGTCGGGGAGTGAAAAACTGTTTTTT.

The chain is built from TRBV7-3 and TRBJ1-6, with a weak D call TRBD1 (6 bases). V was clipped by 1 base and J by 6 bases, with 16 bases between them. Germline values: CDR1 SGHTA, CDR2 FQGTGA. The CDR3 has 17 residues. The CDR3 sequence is CASSLIGGLAGNSPLHF. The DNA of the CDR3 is TGTGCCAGCAGCTTAATCGGGGGGCTCGCGGGTAATTCACCCCTCCACTTT.

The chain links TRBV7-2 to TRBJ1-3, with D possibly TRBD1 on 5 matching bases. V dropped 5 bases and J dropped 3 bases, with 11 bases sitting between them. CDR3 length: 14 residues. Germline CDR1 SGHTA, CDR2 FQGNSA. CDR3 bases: TGTGCCAGCAGCCGCCCGGGGGATGGAAACACCATATATTTT. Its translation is CASSRPGDGNTIYF. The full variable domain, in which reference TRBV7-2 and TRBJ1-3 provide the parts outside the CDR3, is GAGVSQSPSNKVTEKGKDVELRCDPISGHTALYWYRQSLGQGLEFLIYFQGNSAPDKSGLPSDRFSAERTGGSVSTLTIQRTQQEDSAVYLCASSRPGDGNTIYFGEGSWLTVV.

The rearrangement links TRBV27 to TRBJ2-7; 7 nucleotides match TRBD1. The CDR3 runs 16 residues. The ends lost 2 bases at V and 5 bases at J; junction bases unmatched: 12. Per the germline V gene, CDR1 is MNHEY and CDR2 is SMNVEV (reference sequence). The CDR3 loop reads CASSLEGDRAGHEQYF. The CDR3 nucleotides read TGTGCCAGCAGTTTAGAAGGAGACAGGGCGGGCCACGAGCAGTACTTC.

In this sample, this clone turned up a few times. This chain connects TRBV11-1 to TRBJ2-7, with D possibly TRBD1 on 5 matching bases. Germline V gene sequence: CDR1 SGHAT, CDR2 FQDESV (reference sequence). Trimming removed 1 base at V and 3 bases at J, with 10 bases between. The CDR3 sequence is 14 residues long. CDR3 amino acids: CASSLVQGNYEQYF. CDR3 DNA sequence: TGTGCCAGCAGCTTAGTCCAGGGCAACTACGAGCAGTACTTC. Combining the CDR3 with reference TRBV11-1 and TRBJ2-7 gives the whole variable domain EAEVAQSPRYKITEKSQAVAFWCDPISGHATLYWYRQILGQGPELLVQFQDESVVDDSQLPKDRFSAERLKGVDSTLKIQPAELGDSAMYLCASSLVQGNYEQYFGPGTRLTVT.

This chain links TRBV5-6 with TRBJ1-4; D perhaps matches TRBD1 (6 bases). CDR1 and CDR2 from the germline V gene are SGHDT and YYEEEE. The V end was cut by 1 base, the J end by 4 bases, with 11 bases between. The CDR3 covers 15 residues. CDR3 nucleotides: TGTGCCAGCAGCTTGATCAGGGGTGGTAATGAAAAACTGTTTTTT. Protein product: CASSLIRGGNEKLFF. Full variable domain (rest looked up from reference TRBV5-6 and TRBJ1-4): DAGVTQSPTHLIKTRGQQVTLRCSPKSGHDTVSWYQQALGQGPQFIFQYYEEEERQRGNFPDRFSGHQFPNYSSELNVNALLLGDSALYLCASSLIRGGNEKLFFGSGTQLSVL.